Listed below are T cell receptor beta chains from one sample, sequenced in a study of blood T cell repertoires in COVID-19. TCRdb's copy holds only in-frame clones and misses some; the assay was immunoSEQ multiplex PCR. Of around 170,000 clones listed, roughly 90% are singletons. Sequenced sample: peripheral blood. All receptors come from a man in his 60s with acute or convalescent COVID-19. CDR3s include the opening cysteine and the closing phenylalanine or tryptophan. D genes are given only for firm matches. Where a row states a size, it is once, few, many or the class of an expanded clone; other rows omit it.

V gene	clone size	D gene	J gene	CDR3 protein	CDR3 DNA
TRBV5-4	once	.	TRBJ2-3	CASGPGRDLGTQYF	TGTGCCAGCGGGCCGGGGCGGGATTTGGGTACGCAGTATTTT
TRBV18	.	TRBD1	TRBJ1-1	CASSLGTAQNTEAFF	TGTGCCAGCTCACTCGGGACAGCACAGAACACTGAAGCTTTCTTT
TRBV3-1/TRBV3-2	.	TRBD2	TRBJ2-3	CASSPRTSGVTDTQYF	TGTGCCAGCAGTCCCAGGACTAGCGGGGTTACAGATACGCAGTATTTT
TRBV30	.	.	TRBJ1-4	CAWNYGGRNEKLFF	TGTGCCTGGAATTATGGCGGCCGTAATGAAAAACTGTTTTTT
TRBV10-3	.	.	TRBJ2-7	CAISATTRGGSYEQYF	TGTGCCATCAGTGCTACCACCCGAGGGGGCTCCTACGAGCAGTACTTC
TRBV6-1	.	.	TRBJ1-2	CASRGGANYGYTF	TGTGCCAGCAGGGGGGGAGCTAACTATGGCTACACCTTC
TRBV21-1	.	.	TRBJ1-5	CASSKAPTPLGAGTGGNQPQHF	TGTGCCAGCAGCAAAGCCCCTACTCCTTTGGGCGCCGGGACAGGGGGCAATCAGCCCCAGCATTTT
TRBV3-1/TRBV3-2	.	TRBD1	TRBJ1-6	CASSSGTGGTLGSPLHF	TGTGCCAGCAGTTCCGGGACAGGGGGTACCCTCGGATCACCCCTCCACTTT
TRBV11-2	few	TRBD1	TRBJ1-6	CASSLGGTGVSPLHF	TGTGCCAGCAGCTTAGGAGGGACAGGGGTTTCACCCCTCCACTTT
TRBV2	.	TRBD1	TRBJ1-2	CASRGDRGLYGYTF	TGTGCCAGCAGGGGGGACAGGGGGCTCTATGGCTACACCTTC
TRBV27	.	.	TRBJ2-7	CASSYALGAPLYEQYF	TGTGCCAGCAGTTACGCCCTAGGGGCTCCCCTCTACGAGCAGTACTTC
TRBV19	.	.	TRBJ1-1	CASSEVDTEAFF	TGTGCCAGTAGTGAGGTGGACACTGAAGCTTTCTTT
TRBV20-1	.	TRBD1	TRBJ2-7	CSAIQGYEQYF	TGCAGTGCAATACAGGGGTACGAGCAGTACTTC
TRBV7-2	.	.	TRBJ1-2	CASTLDTGDYGYTF	TGTGCCAGCACCTTAGACACAGGCGACTATGGCTACACCTTC
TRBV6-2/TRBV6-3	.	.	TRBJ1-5	CASSRYSNQPQHF	TGTGCCAGCAGTCGGTATAGCAATCAGCCCCAGCATTTT
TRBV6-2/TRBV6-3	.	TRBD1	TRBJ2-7	CASSTNRDRSLSYEQYF	TGTGCCAGCAGCACCAACCGGGACAGGAGCCTTTCCTACGAGCAGTACTTC
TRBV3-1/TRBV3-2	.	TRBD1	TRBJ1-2	CASSETGGAYGGYTF	TGTGCCAGCAGCGAGACAGGGGGCGCTTATGGAGGCTACACCTTC
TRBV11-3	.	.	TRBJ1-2	CASSLGPAFLYGYTF	TGTGCCAGCAGCTTAGGCCCCGCGTTCCTTTATGGCTACACCTTC
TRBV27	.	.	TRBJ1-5	CASSFLNQPQHF	TGTGCCAGCAGTTTCCTTAATCAGCCCCAGCATTTT
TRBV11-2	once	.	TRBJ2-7	CASSLDQLVGEQYF	TGTGCCAGCAGCTTAGACCAACTAGTTGGCGAGCAGTACTTC
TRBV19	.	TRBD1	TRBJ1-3	CASSIAPGQGGNTIYF	TGTGCCAGTAGTATAGCCCCGGGACAGGGTGGAAACACCATATATTTT
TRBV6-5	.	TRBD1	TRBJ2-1	CATMTGIEQFF	TGTGCCACTATGACAGGGATTGAGCAGTTCTTC
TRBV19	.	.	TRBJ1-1	CASSIARYGATEAFF	TGTGCCAGTAGTATTGCCCGATATGGGGCCACTGAAGCTTTCTTT
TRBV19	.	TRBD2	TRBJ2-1	CASNLLAGGLYNEQFF	TGTGCCAGTAACCTACTAGCGGGGGGGCTGTACAATGAGCAGTTCTTC
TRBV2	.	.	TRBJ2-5	CASNLQGPGETQYF	TGTGCCAGCAACCTGCAGGGGCCCGGGGAGACCCAGTACTTC
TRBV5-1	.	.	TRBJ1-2	CASSLGRSNYGYTF	TGCGCCAGCAGCTTGGGCCGGTCAAACTATGGCTACACCTTC
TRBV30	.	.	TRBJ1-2	CAWSVMRGFVYPSHGYTF	TGTGCCTGGAGTGTGATGAGGGGGTTTGTTTACCCCTCCCATGGCTACACCTTC
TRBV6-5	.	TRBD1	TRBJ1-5	CASSTQGPNQPQHF	TGTGCCAGCAGTACACAGGGGCCTAATCAGCCCCAGCATTTT
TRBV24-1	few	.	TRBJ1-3	CATRPDSTGNTIYF	TGTGCCACCAGGCCCGACAGCACTGGAAACACCATATATTTT
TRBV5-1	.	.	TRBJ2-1	CASSYGSGGEQFF	TGCGCCAGCAGCTACGGTTCGGGTGGTGAGCAGTTCTTC
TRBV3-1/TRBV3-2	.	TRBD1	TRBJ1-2	CASGRTGVYGYTF	TGTGCCAGCGGCCGGACAGGGGTTTATGGCTACACCTTC
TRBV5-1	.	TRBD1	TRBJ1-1	CASSLDGQGGTEAFF	TGCGCCAGCAGCTTGGATGGACAGGGCGGCACTGAAGCTTTCTTT
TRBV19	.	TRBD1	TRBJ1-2	CASSIRTGTGDYGYTF	TGTGCCAGTAGTATAAGAACCGGGACAGGAGACTATGGCTACACCTTC
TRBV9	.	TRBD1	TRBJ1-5	CASSLEGAGQPQHF	TGTGCCAGCTCGTTGGAGGGGGCTGGGCAGCCCCAGCATTTT
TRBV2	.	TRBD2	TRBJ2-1	CASGERGGDNEQFF	TGTGCCAGCGGGGAGCGCGGGGGGGACAATGAGCAGTTCTTC
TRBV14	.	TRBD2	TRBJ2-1	CASSRTSGTNNEQFF	TGTGCCAGCAGCCGGACTAGCGGGACTAACAATGAGCAGTTCTTC
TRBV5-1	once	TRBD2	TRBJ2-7	CASSSHAGGSSYEQYF	TGCGCCAGCAGCTCCCACGCGGGGGGAAGCTCCTACGAGCAGTACTTC
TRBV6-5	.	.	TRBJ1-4	CASSYKGGANEKLFF	TGTGCCAGCAGTTACAAAGGGGGGGCGAACGAAAAACTGTTTTTT
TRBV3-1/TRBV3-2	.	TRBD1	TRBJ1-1	CASSQVGPGGAFF	TGTGCCAGCAGCCAAGTTGGGCCAGGGGGAGCTTTCTTT
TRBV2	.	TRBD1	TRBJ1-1	CASKGTGAEAFF	TGTGCCAGCAAAGGGACAGGGGCCGAAGCTTTCTTT
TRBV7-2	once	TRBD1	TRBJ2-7	CASSLVGTGSNEQYF	TGTGCCAGCAGCTTAGTTGGGACAGGGTCCAACGAGCAGTACTTC
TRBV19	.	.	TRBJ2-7	CASSMLGHEQYF	TGTGCCAGTAGTATGCTGGGCCACGAGCAGTACTTC
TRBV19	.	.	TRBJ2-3	CASSSGVSTDTQYF	TGTGCCAGTAGTTCGGGAGTGAGCACAGATACGCAGTATTTT
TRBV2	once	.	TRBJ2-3	CASSEPAELSSTDTQYF	TGTGCCAGCAGTGAACCCGCCGAGTTATCCAGCACAGATACGCAGTATTTT
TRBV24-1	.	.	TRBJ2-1	CATGGQNYNEQFF	TGTGCCACCGGCGGGCAGAACTACAATGAGCAGTTCTTC
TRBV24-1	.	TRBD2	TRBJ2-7	CATRAGGNPGPYEQYF	TGTGCCACCCGGGCGGGGGGGAACCCAGGTCCCTACGAGCAGTACTTC
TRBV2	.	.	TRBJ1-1	CASSEDQGWNTEAFF	TGTGCCAGCAGTGAAGATCAGGGGTGGAACACTGAAGCTTTCTTT
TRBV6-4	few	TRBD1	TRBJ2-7	CAAGTVFFPNEQYF	TGTGCCGCCGGGACAGTCTTTTTCCCCAACGAGCAGTACTTC
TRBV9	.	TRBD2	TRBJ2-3	CASSGEGSSGLNTDTQYF	TGTGCCAGCAGCGGGGAAGGTAGTAGCGGGTTAAACACAGATACGCAGTATTTT
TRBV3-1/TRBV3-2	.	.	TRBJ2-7	CASSQRTATYEQYF	TGTGCCAGCAGCCAGCGGACAGCCACCTACGAGCAGTACTTC
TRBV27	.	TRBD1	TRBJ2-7	CASSRRSTGASDYEQYF	TGTGCCAGCAGTAGGCGTTCCACAGGGGCGTCGGACTACGAGCAGTACTTC
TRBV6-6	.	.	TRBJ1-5	CASSYPFQPQHF	TGTGCCAGCAGTTACCCGTTTCAGCCCCAGCATTTT